This T cell receptor (beta chain) comes out of a study of T cell responses to AZD1222 COVID-19 vaccine. General study results and limits: Elevations in Spike-specific TCR breadth and depth followed administration of two AZD1222 doses. As reported, nearly half of all spike-specific TCRs target variant regions that are unmutated. Possibly, clonal diversity was underestimated; donors were largely white British and included more females.

This clone was observed a few times. Its antigen is undetermined. Researchers grouped second doses given at about 4 or about 12 weeks into one pool. The assay was immunoSEQ multiplex PCR, and TCRdb's table has in-frame clones only and misses some. The table records about 130,000 clones, 85% to 95% of them present only once. J lost 5 bases, V lost 6 bases, and 6 bases had no gene match. The CDR3 is made up of 14 amino acids. Germline values: CDR1 MGHRA, CDR2 YSYEKL. This sample comprised peripheral blood, obtained 28 days after the second AZD1222 dose. The TCR originated in an adult who received the AZD1222 COVID-19 vaccine. The chain has TRBV4-1 and TRBJ1-4; 7 bases match TRBD1. The CDR3 loop reads CASSPTGFNEKLFF. The CDR3 nucleotides read TGCGCCAGCAGTCCGACAGGGTTCAATGAAAAACTGTTTTTT.